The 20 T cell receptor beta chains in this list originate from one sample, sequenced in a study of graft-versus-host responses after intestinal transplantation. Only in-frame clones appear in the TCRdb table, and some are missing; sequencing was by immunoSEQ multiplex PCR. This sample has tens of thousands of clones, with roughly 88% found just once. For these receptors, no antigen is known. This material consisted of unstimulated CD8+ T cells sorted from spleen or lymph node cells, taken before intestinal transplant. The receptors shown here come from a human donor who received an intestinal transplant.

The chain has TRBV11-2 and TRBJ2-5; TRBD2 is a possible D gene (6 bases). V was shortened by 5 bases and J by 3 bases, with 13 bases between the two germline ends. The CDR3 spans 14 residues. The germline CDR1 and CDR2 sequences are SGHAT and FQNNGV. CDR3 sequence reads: CASSPGEGKETQYF. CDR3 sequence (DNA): TGTGCCAGCAGCCCGGGGGAAGGTAAAGAGACCCAGTACTTC. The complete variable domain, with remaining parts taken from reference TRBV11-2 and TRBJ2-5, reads EAGVAQSPRYKIIEKRQSVAFWCNPISGHATLYWYQQILGQGPKLLIQFQNNGVVDDSQLPKDRFSAERLKGVDSTLKIQPAKLEDSAVYLCASSPGEGKETQYFGPGTRLLVL.

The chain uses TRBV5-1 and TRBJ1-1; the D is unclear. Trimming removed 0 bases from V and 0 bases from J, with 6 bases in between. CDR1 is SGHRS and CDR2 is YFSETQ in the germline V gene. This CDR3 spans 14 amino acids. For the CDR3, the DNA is TGCGCCAGCAGCTTGGGGACTATGAACACTGAAGCTTTCTTT. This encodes CASSLGTMNTEAFF.

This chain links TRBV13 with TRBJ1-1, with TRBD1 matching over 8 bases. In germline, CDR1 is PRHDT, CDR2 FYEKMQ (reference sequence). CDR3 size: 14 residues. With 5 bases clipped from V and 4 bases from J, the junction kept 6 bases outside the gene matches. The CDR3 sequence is CASSTQGGGTEAFF. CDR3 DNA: TGTGCCAGCAGCACACAGGGGGGGGGCACTGAAGCTTTCTTT. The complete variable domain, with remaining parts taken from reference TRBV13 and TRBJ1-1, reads AAGVIQSPRHLIKEKRETATLKCYPIPRHDTVYWYQQGPGQDPQFLISFYEKMQSDKGSIPDRFSAQQFSDYHSELNMSSLELGDSALYFCASSTQGGGTEAFFGQGTRLTVV.

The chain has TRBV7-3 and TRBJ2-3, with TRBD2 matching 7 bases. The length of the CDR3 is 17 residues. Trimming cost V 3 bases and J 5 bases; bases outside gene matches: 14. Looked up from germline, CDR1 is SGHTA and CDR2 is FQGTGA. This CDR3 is CASSLGGGLGAGDTQYF. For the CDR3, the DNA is TGTGCCAGCAGCTTGGGGGGGGGACTCGGGGCGGGAGATACGCAGTATTTT.

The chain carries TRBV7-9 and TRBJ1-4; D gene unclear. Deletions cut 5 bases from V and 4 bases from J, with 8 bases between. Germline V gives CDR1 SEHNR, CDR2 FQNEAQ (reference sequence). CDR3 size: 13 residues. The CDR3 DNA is TGTGCCAGCAGCACTTCGATTAATGAAAAACTGTTTTTT. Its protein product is CASSTSINEKLFF.

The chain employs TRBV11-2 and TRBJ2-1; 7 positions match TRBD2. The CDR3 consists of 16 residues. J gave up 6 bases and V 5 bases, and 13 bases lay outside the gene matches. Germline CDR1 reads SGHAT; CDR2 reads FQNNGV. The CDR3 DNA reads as TGTGCCAGCAGCCACGGACTAGTCTCGCTACTCAATGAGCAGTTCTTC. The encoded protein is CASSHGLVSLLNEQFF.

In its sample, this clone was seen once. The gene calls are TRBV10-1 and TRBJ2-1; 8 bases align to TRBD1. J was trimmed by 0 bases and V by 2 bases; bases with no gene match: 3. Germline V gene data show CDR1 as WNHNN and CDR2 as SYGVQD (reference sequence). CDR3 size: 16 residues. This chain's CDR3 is CASSEGTGGSYNEQFF. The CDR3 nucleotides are TGCGCCAGCAGTGAGGGGACAGGTGGCTCCTACAATGAGCAGTTCTTC.

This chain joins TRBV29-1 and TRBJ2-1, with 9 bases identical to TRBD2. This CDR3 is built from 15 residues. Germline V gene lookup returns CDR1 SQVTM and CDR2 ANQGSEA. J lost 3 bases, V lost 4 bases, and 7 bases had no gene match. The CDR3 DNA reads TGCAGCGTTGGGGCGGGGGGGGTCCTCTACAATGAGCAGTTCTTC. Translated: CSVGAGGVLYNEQFF.

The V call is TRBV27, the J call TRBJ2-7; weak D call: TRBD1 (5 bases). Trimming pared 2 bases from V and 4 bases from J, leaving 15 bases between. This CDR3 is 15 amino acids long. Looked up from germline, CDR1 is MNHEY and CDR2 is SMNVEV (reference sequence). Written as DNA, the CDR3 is TGTGCCAGCAGTTTAGAGCCAGGGTTCGCATACGAGCAGTACTTC. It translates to CASSLEPGFAYEQYF.

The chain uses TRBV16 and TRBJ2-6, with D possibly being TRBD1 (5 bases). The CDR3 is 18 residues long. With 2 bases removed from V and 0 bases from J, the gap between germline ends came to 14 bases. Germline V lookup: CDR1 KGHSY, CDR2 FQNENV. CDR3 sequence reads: CASSQLMGRHSGANVLTF. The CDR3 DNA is TGTGCCAGCAGCCAACTTATGGGGCGGCACTCTGGGGCCAACGTCCTGACTTTC.

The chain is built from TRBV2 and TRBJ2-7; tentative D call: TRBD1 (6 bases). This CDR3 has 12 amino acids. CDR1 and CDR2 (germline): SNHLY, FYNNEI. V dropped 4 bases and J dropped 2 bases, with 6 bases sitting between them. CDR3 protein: CASSGTAYEQYF. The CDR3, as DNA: TGTGCCAGCAGTGGGACAGCCTACGAGCAGTACTTC. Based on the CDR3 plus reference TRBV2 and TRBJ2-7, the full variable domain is EPEVTQTPSHQVTQMGQEVILRCVPISNHLYFYWYRQILGQKVEFLVSFYNNEISEKSEIFDDQFSVERPDGSNFTLKIRSTKLEDSAMYFCASSGTAYEQYFGPGTRLTVT.

The CDR3 DNA reads as TGTGCCAGCAGCACCAGGGACGAGCAGTACTTC. Its translation is CASSTRDEQYF. The rearrangement joins TRBV21-1 to TRBJ2-7; the table's D call TRBD1 went unverified against the DNA. TRBV21-1 is given as a pseudogene. This CDR3 region has 11 residues.

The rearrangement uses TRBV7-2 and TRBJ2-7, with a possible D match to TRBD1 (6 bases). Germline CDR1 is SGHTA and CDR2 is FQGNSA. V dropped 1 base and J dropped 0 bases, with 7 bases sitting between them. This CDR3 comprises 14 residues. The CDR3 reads CASSLGGPSYEQYF. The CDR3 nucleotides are TGTGCCAGCAGCTTAGGGGGGCCCTCCTACGAGCAGTACTTC.

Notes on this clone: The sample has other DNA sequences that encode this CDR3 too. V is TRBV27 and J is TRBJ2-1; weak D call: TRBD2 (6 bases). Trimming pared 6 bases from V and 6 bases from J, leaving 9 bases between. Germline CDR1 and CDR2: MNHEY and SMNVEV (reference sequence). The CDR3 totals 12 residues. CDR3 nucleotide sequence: TGTGCCAGCAGCCGGGGGAGCAATGAGCAGTTCTTC. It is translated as CASSRGSNEQFF.

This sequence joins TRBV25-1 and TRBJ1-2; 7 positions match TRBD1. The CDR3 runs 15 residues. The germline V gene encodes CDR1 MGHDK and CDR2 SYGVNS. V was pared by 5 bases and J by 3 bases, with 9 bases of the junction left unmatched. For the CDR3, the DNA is TGTGCCAGCAGTACCCGACAGGGAAAGGACTATGGCTACACCTTC. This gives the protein CASSTRQGKDYGYTF.

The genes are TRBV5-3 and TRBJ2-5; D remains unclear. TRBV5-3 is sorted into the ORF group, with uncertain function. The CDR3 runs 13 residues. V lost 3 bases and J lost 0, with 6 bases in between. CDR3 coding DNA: TGTGCCAGAAGCTGTGACTACCAAGAGACCCAGTACTTC. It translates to CARSCDYQETQYF.

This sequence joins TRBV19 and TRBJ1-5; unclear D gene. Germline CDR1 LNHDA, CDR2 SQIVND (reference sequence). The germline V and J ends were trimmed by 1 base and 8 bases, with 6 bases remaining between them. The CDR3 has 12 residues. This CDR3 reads CASSIGLEPQHF. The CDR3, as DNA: TGTGCCAGTAGTATAGGTCTTGAGCCCCAGCATTTT.

CDR3 nucleotides: TGTGCCAGCCAGGGACAGGGAATGGATCAGCCCCAGCATTTT. It codes for CASQGQGMDQPQHF. The chain uses TRBV27 and TRBJ1-5, with 9 bases lining up with TRBD1. Unmatched junction bases numbered 7, after V lost 8 bases and J lost 5 bases. Germline V gives CDR1 MNHEY, CDR2 SMNVEV (reference sequence). This CDR3 has 14 amino acids.

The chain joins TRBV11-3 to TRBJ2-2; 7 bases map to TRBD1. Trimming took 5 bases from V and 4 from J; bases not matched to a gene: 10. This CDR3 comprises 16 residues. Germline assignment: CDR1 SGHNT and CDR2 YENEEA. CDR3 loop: CASSRTGTAPTGELFF. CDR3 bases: TGTGCCAGCAGCCGGACCGGGACAGCCCCCACCGGGGAGCTGTTTTTT.

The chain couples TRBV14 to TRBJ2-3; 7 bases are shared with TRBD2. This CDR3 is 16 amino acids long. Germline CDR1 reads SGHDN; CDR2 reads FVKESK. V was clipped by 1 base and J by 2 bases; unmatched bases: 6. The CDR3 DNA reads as TGTGCCAGCAGCCAAGTAGGAGCGGGGCCCACAGATACGCAGTATTTT. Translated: CASSQVGAGPTDTQYF.